This T cell receptor (beta chain) stems from a study of blood T cell repertoires in COVID-19 (dated by TCRdb to the early 2020s). The study in broad terms: The collaborator samples originated in the United States, Italy and Spain and spanned the acute and convalescent phases of COVID-19. The material from the prospective study consisted of cDNA or gDNA derived from T cells, B-cell-depleted T cells, or PBMCs. A de-identified subject ID, COVID-19 status, age in years and sex were almost always included in the sample metadata. The repertoires were released in a freely available public database meant as a resource for research on the immune response to SARS-CoV-2. Samples came from the ongoing ImmuneRACE study (first 160 participants) plus 1,254 subjects from 6 global collaborators. Deeply sampled blood TCRbeta repertoires from subjects exposed to, actively infected with, or recovered from COVID-19 were included in the dataset. Where HLA class I and class II types were available, the types were taken from metadata supplied by the sample provider, not from assay-based typing. Results and caveats for the whole study, not just this receptor: The quantity of clinical and demographic metadata differed by source and by participant and was supplied without curation.

Each collaborating institution followed its own protocols to collect whole blood in K2EDTA tubes. For TCRbeta analysis, collaborators shipped samples as frozen whole blood, isolated PBMCs, or DNA extracted from either of those sample types. TCRbeta CDR3 regions were amplified from genomic DNA by means of the immunoSEQ Assay, a bias-controlled multiplex PCR. The paper's processing steps were these. Within the assay, amplification of reference gene primers was used to estimate how many nucleated cells each sample contained. Sequence reads were collapsed and filtered to measure the absolute abundance of every unique TCRbeta CDR3 rearrangement. For each sample, productive Simpson clonality was calculated by taking the square root of Simpson's diversity index across productive rearrangements. Imported from immuneACCESS, the table was reduced by TCRdb to in-frame sequences with V and J called. These copies leave out some clones; in studies compared against another copy, an unresolved V gene accounts for under half, and the cause of the remainder is not known. V, J and clone size reflect that table, while D and trimming were determined from the DNA. This sample has more than 95,000 clones in its table, and roughly 80% of those were observed once. Approximately 19% of the sample comes from the top ten.

Germline trimming amounts to 5 bases on V and 2 bases on J, with 5 as the count of junction bases outside the gene matches. CDR1 and CDR2 are read off the germline V gene (reference sequence) as LNHDA and SQIVND. Including cysteine and phenylalanine, the CDR3 has 14 amino acids. Only the CDR3 DNA stays, 42 bases, in frame from base 1. Concerning this clone itself: Its antigen is still unknown. No base quality values were provided; no much bigger clone lies one nucleotide off.

The material sequenced was peripheral blood. The receptor was isolated from a woman in her seventies with acute or convalescent COVID-19. Recombination linked TRBV19 to TRBJ1-1; a stretch of 7 junction bases matches TRBD1. CDR3 protein: CASSRQGANTEAFF. The base sequence is TGTGCCAGTAGTCGACAGGGCGCCAACACTGAAGCTTTCTTT. Beyond the CDR3, the reference TRBV19 and TRBJ1-1 genes provide the residues; the full variable domain reads: DGGITQSPKYLFRKEGQNVTLSCEQNLNHDAMYWYRQDPGQGLRLIYYSQIVNDFQKGDIAEGYSVSREKKESFPLTVTSAQKNPTAFYLCASSRQGANTEAFFGQGTRLTVV.